This T cell receptor (beta chain) derives from a study of T cells in Graves' hyperthyroidism and ophthalmopathy. Whole-study context: Specimen type is peripheral blood, collected at initial diagnosis prior to any treatment. Findings and limits, study-wide: Expanded thyroid clonotypes (above 0.001) were mostly also found in blood.

Exclusion criteria comprised uncontrolled infection, other autoimmune disease, pregnancy or lactation. In its sample, this clonotype was seen many times. Antigen unknown. This CDR3 spans 16 amino acids. Germline V CDR1 and CDR2: KGHDR, SFDVKD. Trimming took 5 bases from V and 5 from J; bases not matched to a gene: 8. RNA transcripts gave rise to amplified TCR beta CDR3 regions. The HTBI primer set was used in a first-round RT-PCR of the TCR CDR3. TCRdb independently ran MiXCR on the multiplex PCR reads; one entry per CDR3 protein. The sample includes more than 300,000 distinct CDR3 sequences, roughly 14% of them seen just once.

The sample taken for sequencing was blood. The TCR originated in a woman in her fifties or sixties with Graves' hyperthyroidism. The chain carries TRBV24-1 and TRBJ1-1, with 12 bases matching TRBD1. As DNA, the CDR3 is TGTGCCACCAGTGTGGGAGGGACAGGGGGCGCAACTGAAGCTTTCTTT. This sequence encodes CATSVGGTGGATEAFF.